This TCR beta chain was sequenced for a study of multiple sclerosis patients with progressive multifocal leukoencephalopathy. The germline CDR1 and CDR2 sequences are LNHDA and SQIVND (reference sequence). The CDR3 loop spans 16 amino acids. V was cut by 3 bases and J by 6 bases, with 19 bases left in between. Time point denoted: roughly 6 months of natalizumab therapy. Sequencing used immunoSEQ multiplex PCR; TCRdb keeps in-frame clones, though not all of them. Of about 30,000 clones listed, roughly 91% are singletons. This chain connects TRBV19 to TRBJ2-3; perhaps D is TRBD1 or TRBD2 (6 bases each). The sample consisted of PBMCs, taken from a patient treated with natalizumab. This TCR was sampled from a human donor with multiple sclerosis. The CDR3 loop is CASSILAVRGADTQYF. CDR3 in DNA: TGTGCCAGTAGTATCTTAGCGGTAAGGGGGGCCGATACGCAGTATTTT.